These T cell receptor beta chains were read from a single sample in a study of blood T cell repertoires in COVID-19. Sequencing used immunoSEQ multiplex PCR; TCRdb keeps in-frame clones, though not all of them. The sample includes approximately 300,000 clones, 87% of them seen just once. The sequenced sample was PBMCs or T cells enriched from blood (not recorded which). The receptors here all came from a woman aged 25-40 years who had recovered from COVID-19. CDR3s include the opening cysteine and the closing phenylalanine or tryptophan. D genes are given only for firm matches. Clone sizes are given selectively: once, few, many, or a class where the clone is expanded.

d_call j_call v_call clone_size cdr3_aa cdr3_nt
TRBD2 TRBJ2-5 TRBV2 NA CASSGGTSETQYF TGTGCCAGCAGTGGTGGGACTAGCGAGACCCAGTACTTC
NA TRBJ1-6 TRBV6-5 few CASSSRGPLALHF TGTGCCAGCAGTTCCCGCGGCCCGTTGGCCCTCCACTTT
TRBD1 TRBJ1-1 TRBV5-1 NA CASSLTGVTEAFF TGCGCCAGCAGCTTAACAGGGGTGACTGAAGCTTTCTTT
NA TRBJ1-2 TRBV6-5 NA CASSFDETGYGYTF TGTGCCAGCAGTTTCGATGAGACAGGCTATGGCTACACCTTC
NA TRBJ2-3 TRBV3-1/TRBV3-2 NA CASSQGLALGDTQYF TGTGCCAGCAGCCAAGGCCTAGCATTGGGGGATACGCAGTATTTT
TRBD1 TRBJ2-1 TRBV6-1 NA CASSDRQGRNNEQFF TGTGCCAGCAGTGACAGACAGGGGAGGAACAATGAGCAGTTCTTC
NA TRBJ2-6 TRBV25-1 NA CASRGSSGANVLTF TGTGCCAGCAGGGGGAGCTCTGGGGCCAACGTCCTGACTTTC
NA TRBJ1-5 TRBV7-9 NA CASSLDLTGYQPQHF TGTGCCAGCAGCTTAGATTTAACCGGGTATCAGCCCCAGCATTTT
NA TRBJ1-2 TRBV27 NA CASSEEGGGFGYTF TGTGCCAGCAGTGAGGAGGGGGGGGGCTTTGGCTACACCTTC
TRBD1 TRBJ1-5 TRBV2 NA CASSSYRGQPQHF TGTGCCAGCAGCAGCTACAGGGGTCAGCCCCAGCATTTT
NA TRBJ1-5 TRBV6-1 few CASSEAEGGVHQPQHF TGTGCCAGCAGTGAAGCGGAAGGAGGGGTACATCAGCCCCAGCATTTT
TRBD2 TRBJ2-3 TRBV5-4 NA CASRLAGEDTQYF TGTGCCAGCAGACTAGCGGGGGAAGATACGCAGTATTTT
TRBD1 TRBJ2-5 TRBV27 NA CAPLGRDREETQYF TGTGCCCCCTTGGGCCGAGACAGGGAAGAGACCCAGTACTTC
TRBD2 TRBJ2-5 TRBV11-3 NA CASSLGVGASGVPETQYF TGTGCCAGCAGCTTAGGCGTGGGGGCTAGCGGGGTTCCCGAGACCCAGTACTTC
NA TRBJ2-1 TRBV6-1 NA CASSEVRGSSYNEQFF TGTGCCAGCAGTGAAGTACGCGGAAGCTCCTACAATGAGCAGTTCTTC
NA TRBJ1-1 TRBV29-1 NA CSVEVRGGRTEAFF TGCAGCGTTGAGGTCAGGGGAGGGAGAACTGAAGCTTTCTTT
TRBD2 TRBJ2-3 TRBV25-1 NA CASALAGADTQYF TGTGCCAGCGCACTAGCGGGGGCGGATACGCAGTATTTT
TRBD2 TRBJ2-7 TRBV5-1 NA CASSLSRDSGGSYEQYF TGCGCCAGCAGCTTATCTCGAGATAGCGGGGGCTCCTACGAGCAGTACTTC
NA TRBJ1-1 TRBV6-6 NA CAIALGRAANTEAFF TGTGCCATCGCACTTGGCAGGGCGGCGAACACTGAAGCTTTCTTT
TRBD1 TRBJ2-1 TRBV29-1 few CSVSGTAIYNEQFF TGCAGCGTCTCCGGGACAGCGATTTACAATGAGCAGTTCTTC
TRBD1 TRBJ2-7 TRBV5-1 NA CASSYTGQSYEQYF TGCGCCAGCAGCTATACGGGACAGTCCTACGAGCAGTACTTC
NA TRBJ1-2 TRBV30 NA CAWSNSRFSGYTF TGTGCCTGGAGTAATTCCAGATTTTCTGGCTACACCTTC
NA TRBJ2-7 TRBV10-3 once CAIRYGGGAYEQYF TGTGCCATCAGGTACGGGGGAGGCGCCTACGAGCAGTACTTC
TRBD1 TRBJ1-2 TRBV19 NA CASSTGGSYGYTF TGTGCCAGTAGCACAGGGGGTTCCTATGGCTACACCTTC
NA TRBJ1-1 TRBV3-1/TRBV3-2 NA CASSHLQGAEAFF TGTGCCAGCAGCCATTTACAGGGTGCTGAAGCTTTCTTT
TRBD1 TRBJ2-7 TRBV2 NA CASRPGQGVKEQYF TGTGCCAGCAGGCCGGGACAGGGGGTAAAGGAGCAGTACTTC
NA TRBJ2-7 TRBV12-3/TRBV12-4 NA CASSPRRGEQYF TGTGCCAGCAGTCCCCGACGGGGCGAGCAGTACTTC
TRBD1 TRBJ2-3 TRBV10-1 NA CASNTGEGGDTQYF TGCGCCAGCAACACAGGGGAAGGTGGAGATACGCAGTATTTT
TRBD2 TRBJ2-3 TRBV7-9 NA CASGGVADTQYF TGTGCCAGCGGGGGGGTCGCAGATACGCAGTATTTT
NA TRBJ2-2 TRBV7-8 few CASSLARTGTGELFF TGTGCCAGCAGCTTAGCGCGAACAGGCACCGGGGAGCTGTTTTTT
NA TRBJ2-3 TRBV11-2 NA CASSPDRGGPTDTQYF TGTGCCAGCAGCCCCGACCGGGGAGGACCCACAGATACGCAGTATTTT
NA TRBJ2-7 TRBV5-1 NA CASSLVAGPYEQYF TGCGCCAGCAGCTTGGTAGCAGGGCCCTACGAGCAGTACTTC
TRBD1 TRBJ1-2 TRBV7-9 NA CASTSGQGGYTF TGTGCCAGCACCTCCGGACAGGGAGGCTACACCTTC
NA TRBJ1-2 TRBV29-1 NA CSVGEGYTF TGCAGCGTTGGGGAGGGCTACACCTTC
NA TRBJ2-7 TRBV2 once CASRPDRREQYF TGTGCCAGCAGACCCGACAGGCGCGAGCAGTACTTC
NA TRBJ1-1 TRBV4-3 NA CASSHGTGTAEAFF TGCGCCAGCAGCCATGGAACGGGTACTGCTGAAGCTTTCTTT
TRBD1 TRBJ2-1 TRBV4-2 NA CASSQEPDRVSEQFF TGTGCCAGCAGCCAAGAGCCCGACAGGGTGAGTGAGCAGTTCTTC
NA TRBJ1-5 TRBV24-1 NA CATSDSRRGGQPQHF TGTGCCACCAGTGATTCTCGGCGGGGAGGGCAGCCCCAGCATTTT
TRBD1 TRBJ1-1 TRBV4-1 NA CASSQEGTGQSMNTEAFF TGCGCCAGCAGCCAAGAGGGGACAGGGCAGTCGATGAACACTGAAGCTTTCTTT
TRBD1 TRBJ2-7 TRBV7-9 NA CASRGFARGHNEQYF TGTGCCAGCAGGGGGTTCGCCAGGGGGCACAACGAGCAGTACTTC